The 7 T cell receptor beta chains below all came from one sample that was sequenced in a study of cytomegalovirus exposure and HLA in healthy donors. Both 60 Vbeta primers and 13 Jbeta primers went into the PCR. Sequencing used immunoSEQ multiplex PCR; TCRdb keeps in-frame clones, though not all of them. Of 120,000 or so clones listed, 55% to 75% are singletons. Sequencing used PBMCs. The receptors shown here come from a man between 25 and 39 years old in good health and CMV-seronegative.

The chain couples TRBV6-5 to TRBJ2-3, with TRBD2 identical over 9 bases. Germline CDR1 MNHEY, CDR2 SVGAGI. The CDR3 runs 15 residues. J lost 4 bases, V lost 9 bases, and 11 bases had no gene match. The CDR3 loop reads CASRKLAGVADTQYF. Written as DNA, the CDR3 is TGTGCCAGTCGTAAATTAGCGGGGGTAGCAGATACGCAGTATTTT.

The chain recombines TRBV5-1 with TRBJ2-3, with a possible D match to TRBD1 (7 bases). The CDR3 loop spans 17 amino acids. V was shortened by 4 bases and J by 3 bases, with 21 bases between the two germline ends. Per the germline V gene, CDR1 is SGHRS and CDR2 is YFSETQ. CDR3 loop: CASSAASAGGNTDTQYF. Here the CDR3 DNA reads TGCGCCAGCAGCGCCGCGTCGGCAGGGGGGAATACAGATACGCAGTATTTT.

CDR3 sequence reads: CASSPGGVAKNIQYF. CDR3 sequence (DNA): TGTGCCAGCAGTCCCGGAGGGGTAGCCAAAAACATTCAGTACTTC. V is TRBV28 and J is TRBJ2-4; weak D call: TRBD2 (6 bases). The ends were cut back, 5 bases at V and 0 bases at J, with 11 bases in the middle. This CDR3 contains 15 residues. Germline CDR1 reads MDHEN; CDR2 reads SYDVKM. The full variable domain, completed using reference TRBV28 and TRBJ2-4, is DVKVTQSSRYLVKRTGEKVFLECVQDMDHENMFWYRQDPGLGLRLIYFSYDVKMKEKGDIPEGYSVSREKKERFSLILESASTNQTSMYLCASSPGGVAKNIQYFGAGTRLSVL.

This rearrangement joins TRBV28 to TRBJ2-5; 7 bases line up with TRBD2. This CDR3 comprises 14 residues. Germline CDR1 MDHEN, CDR2 SYDVKM. The ends lost 6 bases at V and 2 bases at J; junction bases unmatched: 6. The CDR3 DNA reads TGTGCCAGCAGCGAGCGGGGACGGCAAGAGACCCAGTACTTC. This codes for CASSERGRQETQYF.

The V gene is TRBV2, the J gene TRBJ1-1; D remains ambiguous. CDR1 is SNHLY and CDR2 is FYNNEI in the germline V gene. The CDR3 totals 13 residues. Trimming took 7 bases from V and 4 from J, leaving 13 bases between them. This chain's CDR3 is CASTQDRGTEAFF. The CDR3 nucleotides are TGTGCCAGCACCCAAGATCGCGGCACTGAAGCTTTCTTT.

This rearrangement joins TRBV30 to TRBJ2-7, with D perhaps TRBD1 (6 bases). The germline gives CDR1 GTSNPN, CDR2 SVGIG (reference sequence). V lost 2 bases and J 2 bases, leaving 7 bases between the germline ends. This CDR3 is 12 amino acids long. CDR3 protein: CAWSRTAYEQYF. In DNA form, the CDR3 reads TGTGCCTGGAGTCGGACAGCCTACGAGCAGTACTTC.

The rearrangement uses TRBV6-5 and TRBJ2-5, with 8 bases that match TRBD2. After removal of 0 bases from V and 3 bases from J, the junction contained 3 bases not matched to a gene. The CDR3 covers 15 residues. The germline V gene encodes CDR1 MNHEY and CDR2 SVGAGI. CDR3 in amino acids: CASSYSLLAEETQYF. DNA for the CDR3: TGTGCCAGCAGTTACTCCCTACTAGCGGAAGAGACCCAGTACTTC.